This note documents a single T cell receptor beta chain sequence. The record originates from a study of blood T cell repertoires in COVID-19. Across the study: The United States, Italy and Spain supplied acute and convalescent COVID-19 samples. Nucleic acid was either cDNA or gDNA, and it came from T cells, B-cell-depleted T cells, or PBMCs.

Here immunoSEQ multiplex PCR was the method, and the copy in TCRdb shows in-frame clones only, minus some. The table lists around 300,000 clones, 89% of them singletons. The CDR3 extends over 16 amino acids. From germline, CDR1 is SGHTA and CDR2 FQGTGA. V was clipped by 5 bases and J by 9 bases; unmatched bases: 15. The sample comprised peripheral blood. This rearrangement joins TRBV7-3 to TRBJ2-1, with 8 positions matching TRBD2. The receptor was isolated from a man aged 50 to 60 with acute or convalescent COVID-19. The CDR3 here is CASSPGASGLVGEQFF. In DNA form, the CDR3 reads TGTGCCAGCAGCCCCGGGGCTAGCGGGCTTGTTGGTGAGCAGTTCTTC.